Here is one T cell receptor (beta chain) with its context. Germline values: CDR1 SGHVS, CDR2 FQNEAQ. CDR3 length: 15 residues. The V segment lost 5 bases and the J segment 8 bases; nucleotides outside the gene matches: 11. Only in-frame clones appear in the TCRdb table, and some are missing; sequencing was by immunoSEQ multiplex PCR. Of more than 12,000 clones in the sample, around 77% are singletons; the top ten hold about 15%. These data are taken from a study of blood T cell repertoires in COVID-19. The overall study: The United States, Italy and Spain were the sources of the acute and convalescent COVID-19 samples. The cDNA or gDNA used as material had been derived from T cells, B-cell-depleted T cells, or PBMCs.

The sample comprised peripheral blood. The V call is TRBV7-8, the J call TRBJ1-2; 10 bases map to TRBD1. This receptor was taken from a human donor in a cohort sampled during active COVID-19. The CDR3 protein is CASSILTGTGAGYTF. The DNA of the CDR3 is TGTGCCAGCAGCATACTTACCGGGACAGGGGCCGGCTACACCTTC.